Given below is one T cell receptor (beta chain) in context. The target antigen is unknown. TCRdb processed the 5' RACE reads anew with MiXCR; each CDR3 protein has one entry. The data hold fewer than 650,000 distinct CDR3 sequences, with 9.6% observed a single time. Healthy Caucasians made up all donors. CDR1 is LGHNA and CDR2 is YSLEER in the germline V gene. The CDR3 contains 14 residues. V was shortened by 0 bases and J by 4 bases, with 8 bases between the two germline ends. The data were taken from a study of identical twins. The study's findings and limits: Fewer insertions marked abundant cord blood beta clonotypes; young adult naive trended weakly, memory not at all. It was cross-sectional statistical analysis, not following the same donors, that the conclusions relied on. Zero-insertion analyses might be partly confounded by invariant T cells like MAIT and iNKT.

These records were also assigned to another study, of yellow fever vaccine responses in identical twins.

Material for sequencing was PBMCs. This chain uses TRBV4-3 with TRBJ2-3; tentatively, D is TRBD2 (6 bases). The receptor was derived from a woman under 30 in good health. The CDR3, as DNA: TGCGCCAGCAGCCAAGATAGCGGCGCAGATACGCAGTATTTT. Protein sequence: CASSQDSGADTQYF.